This T cell receptor beta chain is drawn from a study of blood T cell repertoires in COVID-19. Study details: Acute-phase and convalescent COVID-19 samples originated in the United States, Italy and Spain.

Method: immunoSEQ multiplex PCR; TCRdb's copy keeps in-frame clones and lacks some. This sample carries some 150,000 clones, 84% of them seen once, and the ten largest clones take around 2.2%. This clone has a handful of counts. V lost 5 bases to trimming and J lost 4 bases, with 16 bases between them. The CDR3 sequence is 15 residues long. Germline V gives CDR1 SGHRS, CDR2 YFSETQ. The TCR sequence derives from a man in his 70s with acute or convalescent COVID-19. The J gene is TRBJ1-3, the V gene TRBV5-1; D perhaps matches TRBD1 (6 bases). The source material was peripheral blood. The CDR3 DNA follows: TGCGCCAGCAGTATCGGGGACATGGGAGGAAACACCATATATTTT. Its protein product is CASSIGDMGGNTIYF.